This is a list of T cell receptor beta chains from one sample in a study of blood T cell repertoires in COVID-19. Only in-frame clones appear in the TCRdb table, and some are missing; sequencing was by immunoSEQ multiplex PCR. In the table there are 110,000 or so clones, roughly 90% of which are singletons. Sequencing was performed on peripheral blood. The receptors originated from a man between 70 and 80 years old who had recovered from COVID-19. Each CDR3 is given with its conserved first and last residue. The D gene is left open where the match is weak. Clone size is given for some rows only: seen once, a few or many times, or a class if the clone is expanded.

d_call,j_call,cdr3_length,v_call,clone_size,cdr3_aa,cdr3_nt
NA,TRBJ1-2,10,TRBV20-1,NA,CSRGSYGYTF,TGCAGTCGAGGATCGTATGGCTACACCTTC
TRBD2,TRBJ2-5,16,TRBV7-8,NA,CASSPRLAGGQETQYF,TGTGCCAGCAGCCCCCGGCTAGCGGGGGGACAAGAGACCCAGTACTTC
TRBD1,TRBJ2-4,14,TRBV5-8,few,CASSGDRGSNIQYF,TGTGCCAGCAGCGGCGACAGGGGGAGCAACATTCAGTACTTC
NA,TRBJ2-3,14,TRBV10-3,NA,CAINSAAGADTQYF,TGTGCCATCAACTCGGCAGCAGGCGCAGATACGCAGTATTTT
TRBD1,TRBJ1-1,13,TRBV5-1,NA,CASSAQGATEAFF,TGCGCCAGCAGCGCCCAGGGGGCCACTGAAGCTTTCTTT
TRBD1,TRBJ1-4,16,TRBV9,NA,CASSTRGGQGGEKLFF,TGTGCCAGCAGCACCCGAGGTGGACAGGGTGGTGAAAAACTGTTTTTT
NA,TRBJ2-5,14,TRBV5-1,NA,CASSLVGERETQYF,TGCGCCAGCAGCTTGGTTGGGGAGCGGGAGACCCAGTACTTC
TRBD1,TRBJ1-3,14,TRBV5-1,NA,CASSWTGGGNTIYF,TGCGCCAGCAGCTGGACAGGGGGTGGAAACACCATATATTTT
NA,TRBJ1-4,15,TRBV5-1,NA,CASSPAGTRGEKLFF,TGCGCCAGCAGCCCGGCCGGGACACGGGGTGAAAAACTGTTTTTT
NA,TRBJ2-1,16,TRBV21-1,NA,CASSKDYREVYNEQFF,TGTGCCAGCAGCAAAGACTACAGGGAAGTTTACAATGAGCAGTTCTTC
NA,TRBJ1-2,15,TRBV3-1/TRBV3-2,once,CASSQEIGGDYGYTF,TGTGCCAGCAGCCAAGAAATTGGAGGGGACTATGGCTACACCTTC
NA,TRBJ2-7,13,TRBV7-6,NA,CASSSIGPNEQYF,TGTGCCAGCAGCTCTATCGGTCCCAACGAGCAGTACTTC
NA,TRBJ2-3,15,TRBV28,NA,CATNGRIQGTDTQYF,TGTGCCACCAATGGTCGGATACAGGGCACAGATACGCAGTATTTT
NA,TRBJ1-2,12,TRBV10-3,NA,CAISEGREGYTF,TGTGCCATCAGTGAAGGGAGGGAGGGCTACACCTTC
NA,TRBJ1-2,15,TRBV19,NA,CASSNEGGVSYGYTF,TGTGCCAGTAGCAACGAAGGGGGTGTTAGCTATGGCTACACCTTC
TRBD2,TRBJ2-1,16,TRBV3-1/TRBV3-2,NA,CASSPTPGLAGIGGFF,TGTGCCAGCAGCCCAACGCCGGGACTAGCGGGAATCGGTGGTTTCTTC
TRBD2,TRBJ2-7,14,TRBV9,NA,CASSPAGMSYEQYF,TGTGCCAGCAGCCCAGCGGGAATGTCCTACGAGCAGTACTTC
NA,TRBJ2-2,14,TRBV28,NA,CASSIQGVTGELFF,TGTGCCAGCAGTATACAGGGAGTCACCGGGGAGCTGTTTTTT
NA,TRBJ2-2,14,TRBV11-1,NA,CASSPGSGTGELFF,TGTGCCAGCAGCCCAGGGTCGGGCACCGGGGAGCTGTTTTTT
TRBD1,TRBJ2-7,13,TRBV30,NA,CAWTRQGGDEQYF,TGTGCCTGGACCCGACAGGGGGGCGACGAGCAGTACTTC
NA,TRBJ2-3,15,TRBV7-2,NA,CASSGSAARADTQYF,TGTGCCAGCAGCGGGAGCGCAGCGCGGGCAGATACGCAGTATTTT
NA,TRBJ1-3,16,TRBV11-2,NA,CASSVATGIAGNTIYF,TGTGCCAGCAGCGTCGCCACAGGGATAGCAGGAAACACCATATATTTT
TRBD1,TRBJ2-7,16,TRBV5-1,NA,CASSLARTGLGYEQYF,TGCGCCAGCAGCTTGGCCCGGACAGGGCTCGGGTACGAGCAGTACTTC
NA,TRBJ2-2,16,TRBV5-4,NA,CASSPLGAKNTGELFF,TGTGCCAGCAGCCCCCTGGGAGCGAAGAACACCGGGGAGCTGTTTTTT
TRBD2,TRBJ2-1,17,TRBV5-1,once,CASSLEASGRPYNEQFF,TGCGCCAGCAGCTTGGAGGCTAGCGGGAGACCCTACAATGAGCAGTTCTTC
NA,TRBJ2-3,14,TRBV7-2,NA,CASSSSLATDTQYF,TGTGCCAGCAGCTCCTCCCTAGCGACCGATACGCAGTATTTT
NA,TRBJ2-7,14,TRBV7-9,NA,CASSSGRVSYEQYF,TGTGCCAGCAGTTCTGGGCGGGTCTCCTACGAGCAGTACTTC
TRBD1,TRBJ2-7,14,TRBV9,NA,CASSVGTGDYEQYF,TGTGCCAGCAGCGTAGGGACAGGGGATTACGAGCAGTACTTC
NA,TRBJ1-5,12,TRBV2,NA,CASSTDYQPQHF,TGTGCCAGCAGTACAGATTATCAGCCCCAGCATTTT
TRBD2,TRBJ2-5,16,TRBV7-2,NA,CASSKGLAGESETQYF,TGTGCCAGCAGCAAAGGACTAGCGGGAGAGTCGGAGACCCAGTACTTC
TRBD1,TRBJ2-7,14,TRBV5-5,NA,CASSLGQGGYEQYF,TGTGCCAGCAGCCTCGGACAGGGGGGGTACGAGCAGTACTTC
TRBD2,TRBJ2-5,14,TRBV19,NA,CASSPGLIQETQYF,TGTGCCAGTAGTCCGGGACTAATTCAAGAGACCCAGTACTTC
NA,TRBJ2-2,15,TRBV5-4,NA,CASSSEVGNTGELFF,TGTGCCAGCAGCTCGGAGGTCGGGAACACCGGGGAGCTGTTTTTT
NA,TRBJ2-5,14,TRBV6-2/TRBV6-3,few,CASSYPGADETQYF,TGTGCCAGCAGTTACCCTGGGGCTGACGAGACCCAGTACTTC
NA,TRBJ1-1,14,TRBV11-1,NA,CASNPRGGRPEAFF,TGTGCCAGCAACCCACGGGGGGGTCGGCCTGAAGCTTTCTTT
TRBD2,TRBJ2-1,18,TRBV3-1/TRBV3-2,NA,CASSQEGLAGGPYNEQFF,TGTGCCAGCAGCCAAGAGGGACTAGCGGGGGGGCCTTACAATGAGCAGTTCTTC
NA,TRBJ1-2,14,TRBV3-1/TRBV3-2,NA,CASSLTDTSYGYTF,TGTGCCAGCAGCCTTACCGACACCAGCTATGGCTACACCTTC
NA,TRBJ2-1,12,TRBV7-8,NA,CASSPQYNEQFF,TGTGCCAGCAGCCCTCAGTACAATGAGCAGTTCTTC
TRBD1,TRBJ2-1,13,TRBV12-5,NA,CASGLGHTGGQFF,TGTGCTAGTGGTTTGGGGCATACAGGGGGCCAGTTCTTC
TRBD2,TRBJ2-1,15,TRBV6-6,NA,CASSYSGTSGYEQFF,TGTGCCAGCAGTTACTCGGGGACTAGCGGGTATGAGCAGTTCTTC
TRBD1,TRBJ2-7,13,TRBV15,once,CATRTGDFYEQYF,TGTGCCACCAGGACAGGGGACTTTTACGAGCAGTACTTC
TRBD1,TRBJ1-2,13,TRBV15,NA,CATSQGQGRGYTF,TGTGCCACCAGCCAGGGACAGGGCAGGGGCTACACCTTC
TRBD1,TRBJ2-2,13,TRBV7-9,few,CASSPTGEGELFF,TGTGCCAGCAGCCCGACAGGGGAAGGGGAGCTGTTTTTT
TRBD1,TRBJ2-1,14,TRBV5-1,NA,CASSIGTVSNEQFF,TGCGCCAGCAGTATCGGGACAGTATCCAATGAGCAGTTCTTC
NA,TRBJ1-1,14,TRBV6-5,NA,CASSYFGGGTEAFF,TGTGCCAGCAGTTATTTTGGGGGGGGCACTGAAGCTTTCTTT